A selection of T cell receptor beta chains follows, all from one sample in a study of cytomegalovirus exposure and HLA in healthy donors. Repertoires were generated with immunoSEQ multiplex PCR, while TCRdb's copy carries only in-frame clones and drops some. Found here are about 160,000 clones, roughly nine tenths of them singletons; the top ten hold 5% to 7%. Material: PBMCs. These receptors were collected from a woman aged 25 to 45 in good health and CMV-seronegative. CDR3s include the opening cysteine and the closing phenylalanine or tryptophan. D genes are given only for firm matches.

V	D	J	CDR3
TRBV15	.	TRBJ2-7	CATSRVGQPYEQYF
TRBV7-2	.	TRBJ2-3	CASSPSGDTQYF
TRBV18	TRBD1	TRBJ1-2	CASSPDRGEVGGYTF
TRBV4-1	.	TRBJ1-3	CASSPVEKGLSSGNTIYF
TRBV5-6	.	TRBJ1-2	CASSLAGGTLHTF
TRBV9	TRBD2	TRBJ2-1	CASSPGAGGPRDEQFF
TRBV5-4	TRBD2	TRBJ2-1	CASSLAGGVEFF
TRBV29-1	.	TRBJ1-2	CSVLTGPQNYGYTF
TRBV20-1	.	TRBJ1-2	CSATTPGYTF
TRBV12-5	.	TRBJ2-2	CASGLVLTGEDTGELFF
TRBV27	.	TRBJ1-2	CASSPTGTANNYGYTF
TRBV15	TRBD2	TRBJ2-1	CATSRDQVASGSSGEQFF
TRBV7-2	TRBD2	TRBJ2-1	CASSGTSGKKQFF
TRBV7-6	TRBD1	TRBJ2-5	CASSQMWDSKETQYF
TRBV5-4	.	TRBJ1-2	CASSLASMLDGYTF
TRBV11-1	.	TRBJ1-1	CASSFRTEAFF
TRBV27	.	TRBJ1-1	CASSFVPRRPNTEAFF
TRBV6-5	.	TRBJ1-2	CASIKDLVYTF
TRBV30	.	TRBJ1-5	CAWSGQGARDQPQHF
TRBV6-1	TRBD1	TRBJ2-7	CASKNRDRGYEQYF
TRBV7-2	.	TRBJ2-5	CASSSPTSWETQYF
TRBV28	.	TRBJ2-6	CASSFGGNANVLTF